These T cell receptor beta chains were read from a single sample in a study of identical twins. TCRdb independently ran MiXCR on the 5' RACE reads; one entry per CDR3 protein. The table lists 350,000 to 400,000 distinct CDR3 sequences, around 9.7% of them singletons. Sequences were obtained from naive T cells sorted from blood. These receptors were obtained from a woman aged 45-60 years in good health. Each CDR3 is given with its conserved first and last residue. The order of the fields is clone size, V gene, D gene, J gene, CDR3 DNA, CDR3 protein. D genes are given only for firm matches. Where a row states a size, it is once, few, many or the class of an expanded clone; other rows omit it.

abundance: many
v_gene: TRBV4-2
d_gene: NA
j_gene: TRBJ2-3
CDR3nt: TGTGCCAGCAGCCAACTAGAGAACGGAGATACGCAGTATTTT
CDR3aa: CASSQLENGDTQYF

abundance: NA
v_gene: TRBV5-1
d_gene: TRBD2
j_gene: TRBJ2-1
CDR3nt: TGCGCCAGCAGCCCGCTATTGGGAGGGTACAATGAGCAGTTCTTC
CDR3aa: CASSPLLGGYNEQFF

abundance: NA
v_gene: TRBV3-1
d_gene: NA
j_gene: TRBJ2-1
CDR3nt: TGTGCCAGCAGCCAAGCTGGTAGGCCAAGTGAGCAGTTCTTC
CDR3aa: CASSQAGRPSEQFF

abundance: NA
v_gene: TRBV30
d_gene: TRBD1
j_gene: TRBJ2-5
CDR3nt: TGTGCCTCCCACATGGACAGGAAAGAGACCCAGTACTTC
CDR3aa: CASHMDRKETQYF

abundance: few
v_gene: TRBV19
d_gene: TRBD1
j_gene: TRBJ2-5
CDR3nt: TGTGCCAGTAGCCGACAGGGGATCAAAGAGACCCAGTACTTC
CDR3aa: CASSRQGIKETQYF

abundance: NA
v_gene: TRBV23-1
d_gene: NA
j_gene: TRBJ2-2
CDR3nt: NA
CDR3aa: CASSQSTRSCFF

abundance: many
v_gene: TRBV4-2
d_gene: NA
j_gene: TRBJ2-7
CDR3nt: TGTGCCAGCAGCCAGGGGACATCCTACGAGCAGTACTTC
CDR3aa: CASSQGTSYEQYF

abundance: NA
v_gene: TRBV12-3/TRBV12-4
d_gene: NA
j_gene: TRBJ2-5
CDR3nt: TGTGCCAGCAGCAGGGGGGAAATGGAGACCCAGTACTTC
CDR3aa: CASSRGEMETQYF

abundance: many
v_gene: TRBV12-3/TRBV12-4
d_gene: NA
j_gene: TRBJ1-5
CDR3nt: TGTGCCAGCACCAGGGGTGGCCGGCCCCAGCATTTT
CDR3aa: CASTRGGRPQHF

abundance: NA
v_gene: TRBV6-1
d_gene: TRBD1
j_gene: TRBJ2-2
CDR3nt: TGTGCCAGCAGAGGGACAGCCCCTTACACCGGGGAGCTGTTTTTT
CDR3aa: CASRGTAPYTGELFF

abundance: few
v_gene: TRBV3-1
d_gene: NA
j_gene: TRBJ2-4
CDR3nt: TGTGCCAGCAGCCAAGCTAGAAACATTCAGTACTTC
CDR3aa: CASSQARNIQYF

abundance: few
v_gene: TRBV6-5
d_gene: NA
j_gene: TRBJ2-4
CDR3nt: TGTGCCAGCACTACGGGAGAAAACATTCAGTACTTC
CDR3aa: CASTTGENIQYF

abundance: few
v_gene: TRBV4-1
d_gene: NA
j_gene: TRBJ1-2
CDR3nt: TGCGCCAGCAGCCAAAGTTTCGGAGCCTTATCCGACTATGGCTACACCTTC
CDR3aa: CASSQSFGALSDYGYTF

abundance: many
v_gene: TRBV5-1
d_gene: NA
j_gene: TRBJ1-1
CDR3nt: TGCGCCAGCAGCTTGGAGGGGGTGGACACTGAAGCTTTCTTT
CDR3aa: CASSLEGVDTEAFF

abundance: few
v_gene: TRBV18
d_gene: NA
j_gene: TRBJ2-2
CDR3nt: TGTGCCAGCTTGCTCCTTCCGGGAGAGACCGGGGAGCTGTTTTTT
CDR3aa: CASLLLPGETGELFF

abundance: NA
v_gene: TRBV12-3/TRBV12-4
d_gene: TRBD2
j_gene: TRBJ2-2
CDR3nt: TGTGCCAGCAGTTGGGGACTAGGGGCCACCGGGGAGCTGTTTTTT
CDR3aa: CASSWGLGATGELFF

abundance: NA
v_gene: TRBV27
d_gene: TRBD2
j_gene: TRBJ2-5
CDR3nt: TGTGCCAGCAGTTTTATGGCAGCGGGGTTTCAAGAGACCCAGTACTTC
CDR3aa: CASSFMAAGFQETQYF

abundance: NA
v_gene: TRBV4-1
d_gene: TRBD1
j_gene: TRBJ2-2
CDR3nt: TGCGCCAGCAGGGGGACAGGAGATCCCTCAGCCGGGGAGCTGTTTTTT
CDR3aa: CASRGTGDPSAGELFF

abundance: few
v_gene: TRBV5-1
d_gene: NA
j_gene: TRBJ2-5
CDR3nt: NA
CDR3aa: CASSLNILETQYF

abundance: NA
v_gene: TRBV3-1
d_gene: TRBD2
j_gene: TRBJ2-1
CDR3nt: TGTGCCAGCAGAAAGACCCGCTTGCGACTAGCGGGGCCCAACGTCAATGAGCAGTTCTTC
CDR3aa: CASRKTRLRLAGPNVNEQFF

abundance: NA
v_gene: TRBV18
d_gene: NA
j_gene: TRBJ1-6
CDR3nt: TGTGCCAGCTCACCAGAAAGGTTGGGTAATTCACCCCTCCACTTT
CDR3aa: CASSPERLGNSPLHF

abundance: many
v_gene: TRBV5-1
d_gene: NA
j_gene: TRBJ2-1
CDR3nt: TGCGCCAGCAGCTTGGAGAGTGAGCAGTTCTTC
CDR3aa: CASSLESEQFF

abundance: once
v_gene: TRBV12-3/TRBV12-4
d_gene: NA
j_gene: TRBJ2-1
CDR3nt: TGTGCCAGCAGTTCCACCTGGGGGTCCTCCTCCTACAATGAGCAGTTCTTC
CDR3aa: CASSSTWGSSSYNEQFF

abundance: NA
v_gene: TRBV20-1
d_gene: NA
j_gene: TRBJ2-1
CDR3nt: TGCAGTGCTAGCGGCGACATCAATGAGCAGTTCTTC
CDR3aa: CSASGDINEQFF

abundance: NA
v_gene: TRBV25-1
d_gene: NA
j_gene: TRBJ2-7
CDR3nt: TGTGCCAGCAGTGAACCCCGGGCGGGGCAAGGAGAGCAGTACTTC
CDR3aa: CASSEPRAGQGEQYF

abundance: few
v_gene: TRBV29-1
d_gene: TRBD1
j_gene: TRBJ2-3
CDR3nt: TGCAGCGCGGAGCCGACAGGGTCTGTCACAGATACGCAGTATTTT
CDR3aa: CSAEPTGSVTDTQYF

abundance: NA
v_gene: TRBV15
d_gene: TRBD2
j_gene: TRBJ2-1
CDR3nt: TGTGCCACCGGAAGCGGGAGTATCTTAGGTGAGCAGTTCTTC
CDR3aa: CATGSGSILGEQFF

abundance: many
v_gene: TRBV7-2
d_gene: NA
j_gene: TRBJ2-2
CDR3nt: TGTGCCAGCAGATTCTGGACGGCTGCCACCGGGGAGCTGTTTTTT
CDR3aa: CASRFWTAATGELFF

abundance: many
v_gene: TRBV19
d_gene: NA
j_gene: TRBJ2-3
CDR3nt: TGTGCCAGTAGTAAGGGGACTGGATTAGCAGATACGCAGTATTTT
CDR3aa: CASSKGTGLADTQYF

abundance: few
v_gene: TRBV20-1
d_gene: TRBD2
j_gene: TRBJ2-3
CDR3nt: TGCAGTGCCCTGACTAGCATAACAGATACGCAGTATTTT
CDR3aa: CSALTSITDTQYF

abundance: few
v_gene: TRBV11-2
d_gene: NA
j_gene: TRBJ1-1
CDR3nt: TGTGCCAGCGGGTTGACCACTGAAGCTTTCTTT
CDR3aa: CASGLTTEAFF

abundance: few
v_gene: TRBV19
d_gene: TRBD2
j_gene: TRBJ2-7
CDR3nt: TGTGCCAGTAGTACCGGGACTAGCGGGACCTACGAGCAGTACTTC
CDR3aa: CASSTGTSGTYEQYF

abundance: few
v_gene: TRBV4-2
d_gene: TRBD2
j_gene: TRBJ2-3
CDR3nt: TGTGCCAGCAGCCCCCGGACTAGCGGGAGAACAGATACGCAGTATTTT
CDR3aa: CASSPRTSGRTDTQYF

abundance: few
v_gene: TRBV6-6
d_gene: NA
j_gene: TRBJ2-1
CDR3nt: TGTGCCAGCAGTTGGGGCCAACGGGGAAACAATGAGCAGTTCTTC
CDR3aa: CASSWGQRGNNEQFF

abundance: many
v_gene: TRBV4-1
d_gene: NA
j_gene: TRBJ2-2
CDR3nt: TGCGCCAGCAGCCAGTACGTGACCGGGGAGCTGTTTTTT
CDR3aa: CASSQYVTGELFF

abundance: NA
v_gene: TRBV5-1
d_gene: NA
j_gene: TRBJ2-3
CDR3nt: TGCGCCAGCAGCCTCGACCCCCTCCAGGGGACGCAGTATTTT
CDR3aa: CASSLDPLQGTQYF

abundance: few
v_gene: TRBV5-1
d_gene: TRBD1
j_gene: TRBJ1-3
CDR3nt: TGCGCCAGCAGCTTGGCCCAATTCCGGGACAGAGACTCTGGAAACACCATATATTTT
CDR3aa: CASSLAQFRDRDSGNTIYF

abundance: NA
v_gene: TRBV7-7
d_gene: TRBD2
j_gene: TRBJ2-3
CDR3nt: TGTGCCAGCAGCCCGGGACTAGCGGGAGTCGGTACGCAGTATTTT
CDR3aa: CASSPGLAGVGTQYF

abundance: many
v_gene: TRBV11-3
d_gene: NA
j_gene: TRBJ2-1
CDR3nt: TGTGCCAGCAGTTCCGGATTCGGTGAGCAGTTCTTC
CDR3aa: CASSSGFGEQFF